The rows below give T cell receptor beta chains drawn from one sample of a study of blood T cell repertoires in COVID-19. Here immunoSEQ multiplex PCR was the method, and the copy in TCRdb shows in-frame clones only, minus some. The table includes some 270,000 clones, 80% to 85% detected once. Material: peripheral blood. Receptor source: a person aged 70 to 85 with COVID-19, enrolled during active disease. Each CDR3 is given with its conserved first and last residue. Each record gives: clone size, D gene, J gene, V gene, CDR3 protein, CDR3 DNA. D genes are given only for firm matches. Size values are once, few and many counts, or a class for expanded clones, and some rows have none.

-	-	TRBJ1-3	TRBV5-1	CASSLAAGRDTIYF	TGCGCCAGCAGCTTGGCGGCAGGCAGGGACACCATATATTTT
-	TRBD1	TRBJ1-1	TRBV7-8	CASSLWQGAEAFF	TGTGCCAGCAGCTTGTGGCAGGGGGCTGAAGCTTTCTTT
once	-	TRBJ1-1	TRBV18	CASSAPRQVGTEAFF	TGTGCCAGCTCAGCCCCCCGACAGGTCGGCACTGAAGCTTTCTTT
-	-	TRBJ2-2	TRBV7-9	CASSRQSANTGELFF	TGTGCCAGCAGCCGACAGTCCGCGAACACCGGGGAGCTGTTTTTT
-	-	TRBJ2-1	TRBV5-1	CASSFTGDNEQFF	TGCGCCAGCAGCTTTACAGGAGACAATGAGCAGTTCTTC
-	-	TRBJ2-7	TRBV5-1	CASSFTGQQNLGEQYF	TGCGCCAGCAGCTTTACAGGACAGCAAAATTTAGGTGAGCAGTACTTC
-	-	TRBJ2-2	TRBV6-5	CASSRASGELFF	TGTGCCAGCAGCCGCGCGTCCGGGGAGCTGTTTTTT
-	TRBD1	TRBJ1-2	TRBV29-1	CSVEFFLQDRVGYTF	TGCAGCGTTGAGTTTTTCCTACAGGACAGGGTGGGCTACACCTTC
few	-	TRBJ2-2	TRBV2	CASSAGIAGELFF	TGTGCCAGCAGCGCAGGGATTGCCGGGGAGCTGTTTTTT
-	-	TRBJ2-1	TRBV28	CASTGRTYNEQFF	TGTGCCAGCACAGGGCGAACCTACAATGAGCAGTTCTTC
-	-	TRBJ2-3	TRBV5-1	CASSLGHDTDTQYF	TGCGCCAGCAGCTTGGGGCATGACACAGATACGCAGTATTTT
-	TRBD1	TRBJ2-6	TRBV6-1	CASSGLGQSGANVLTF	TGTGCCAGCAGTGGATTGGGACAGTCTGGGGCCAACGTCCTGACTTTC
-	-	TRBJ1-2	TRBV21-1	CASSKGRREPNYGYTF	TGTGCCAGCAGCAAAGGTAGGAGGGAACCAAACTATGGCTACACCTTC
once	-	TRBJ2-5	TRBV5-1	CASRLVGGETQYF	TGCGCCAGCAGGCTGGTGGGGGGAGAGACCCAGTACTTC
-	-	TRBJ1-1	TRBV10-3	CAISDWGGKLEAFF	TGTGCCATCAGCGATTGGGGGGGGAAATTGGAAGCTTTCTTT
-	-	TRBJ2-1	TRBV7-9	CASSLGGANNEQFF	TGTGCCAGCAGCTTAGGTGGGGCAAACAATGAGCAGTTCTTC
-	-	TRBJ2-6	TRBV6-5	CASSPGFSGANVLTF	TGTGCCAGCAGCCCAGGGTTTTCTGGGGCCAACGTCCTGACTTTC
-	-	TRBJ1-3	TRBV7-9	CASSLRASGNTIYF	TGTGCCAGCAGCCTGAGGGCCTCTGGAAACACCATATATTTT
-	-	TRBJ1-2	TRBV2	CASSLGGTYGYTF	TGTGCCAGCAGTTTGGGAGGGACCTATGGCTACACCTTC
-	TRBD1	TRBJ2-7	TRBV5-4	CASSQGQGASYEQYF	TGTGCCAGCAGCCAAGGACAGGGGGCGTCCTACGAGCAGTACTTC
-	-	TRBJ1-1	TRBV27	CASTNSRPGRGSEAFF	TGTGCCAGCACTAACTCGCGTCCGGGACGGGGGTCTGAAGCTTTCTTT
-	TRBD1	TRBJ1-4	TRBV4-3	CASSQNLDRGSEKLFF	TGCGCCAGCAGCCAAAACCTCGACAGGGGTAGTGAAAAACTGTTTTTT
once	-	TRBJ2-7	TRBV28	CASSSLGGPVFLEQYF	TGTGCCAGCAGCAGCCTGGGGGGGCCGGTCTTTCTCGAGCAGTACTTC
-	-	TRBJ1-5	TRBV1	CTSSQSGWDQPQHF	TGCACCAGCAGCCAATCAGGCTGGGATCAGCCCCAGCATTTT
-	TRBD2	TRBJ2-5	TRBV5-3	CARSLEREVFPQETQYF	TGTGCCAGAAGCTTGGAGCGGGAGGTGTTTCCCCAAGAGACCCAGTACTTC
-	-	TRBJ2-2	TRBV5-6	CASSLIRGPELFF	TGTGCCAGCAGCCTAATCAGGGGTCCGGAGCTGTTTTTT
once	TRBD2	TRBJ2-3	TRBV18	CASSAGLAGTDTQYF	TGTGCCAGCTCAGCGGGACTAGCGGGCACAGATACGCAGTATTTT
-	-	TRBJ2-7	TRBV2	CASSEIRQILYEQYF	TGTGCCAGCAGTGAAATACGACAGATTCTATACGAGCAGTACTTC
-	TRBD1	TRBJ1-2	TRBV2	CASGGRTGGDGYTF	TGTGCCAGCGGTGGGAGGACAGGGGGCGATGGCTACACCTTC
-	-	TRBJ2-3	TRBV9	CASSAQALQASDTQYF	TGTGCCAGCAGCGCGCAAGCCTTACAGGCCTCCGATACGCAGTATTTT
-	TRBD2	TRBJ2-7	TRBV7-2	CASSLVGTSGVAYEQYF	TGTGCCAGCAGCTTAGTGGGGACTAGCGGGGTTGCCTACGAGCAGTACTTC
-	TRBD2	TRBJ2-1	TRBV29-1	CSVTGLAGGSYNEQFF	TGCAGCGTTACGGGACTAGCGGGAGGTTCCTACAATGAGCAGTTCTTC
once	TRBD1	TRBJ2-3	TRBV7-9	CASSFRTGVGPDTQYF	TGTGCCAGCAGCTTCCGGACAGGGGTAGGCCCAGATACGCAGTATTTT
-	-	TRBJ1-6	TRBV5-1	CASSFDGRGSSYNSPLHF	TGCGCCAGCAGCTTTGATGGTAGAGGGAGCTCCTATAATTCACCCCTCCACTTT
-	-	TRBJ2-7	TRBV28	CASSLLHGAREQYF	TGTGCCAGCAGTTTATTACATGGGGCTCGAGAGCAGTACTTC
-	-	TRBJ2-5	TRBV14	CASSQDPGLETQYF	TGTGCCAGCAGCCAAGATCCGGGACTAGAGACCCAGTACTTC
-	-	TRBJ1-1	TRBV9	CASTRGGENTEAFF	TGTGCCAGCACCCGGGGGGGGGAGAACACTGAAGCTTTCTTT
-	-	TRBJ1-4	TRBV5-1	CASSLGEYLATNEKLFF	TGCGCCAGCAGCCTAGGGGAATACCTTGCAACTAATGAAAAACTGTTTTTT
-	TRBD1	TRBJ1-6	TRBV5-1	CASRQGLDSPLHF	TGCGCCAGCCGACAGGGTTTGGATTCACCCCTCCACTTT
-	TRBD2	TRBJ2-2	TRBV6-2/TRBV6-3	CASSSPGLAGVTGELFF	TGTGCCAGCAGTTCTCCTGGACTAGCGGGAGTAACCGGGGAGCTGTTTTTT
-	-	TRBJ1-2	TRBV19	CASSIRSQGEYGYTF	TGTGCCAGTAGTATAAGGTCCCAGGGTGAGTATGGCTACACCTTC
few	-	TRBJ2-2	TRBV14	CASSQKAYGTGELFF	TGTGCCAGCAGCCAGAAAGCGTATGGTACCGGGGAGCTGTTTTTT
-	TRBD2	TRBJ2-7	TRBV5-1	CASSRIAGVGYEQYF	TGCGCCAGCAGCCGTATAGCGGGAGTCGGATACGAGCAGTACTTC
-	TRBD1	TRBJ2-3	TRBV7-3	CASSSPGTGPDTQYF	TGTGCCAGCAGCTCACCTGGGACAGGGCCCGATACGCAGTATTTT
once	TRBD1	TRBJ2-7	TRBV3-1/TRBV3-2	CATQTPLGTGGYEQYF	TGTGCCACCCAGACCCCGCTCGGGACAGGGGGGTACGAGCAGTACTTC
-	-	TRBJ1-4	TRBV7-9	CASSPYGKLFF	TGTGCCAGCAGCCCCTACGGAAAACTGTTTTTT
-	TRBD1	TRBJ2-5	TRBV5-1	CASNDRGRGETQYF	TGCGCCAGTAATGACAGGGGGCGCGGAGAGACCCAGTACTTC
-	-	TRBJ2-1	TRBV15	CATSRARTPNNEQFF	TGTGCCACCAGCAGAGCCCGGACACCTAACAATGAGCAGTTCTTC
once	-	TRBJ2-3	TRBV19	CASKGGVGTPADTQYF	TGTGCCAGTAAGGGAGGGGTCGGGACACCGGCAGATACGCAGTATTTT
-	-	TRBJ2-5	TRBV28	CASSPLASSTQETQYF	TGTGCCAGCAGTCCCCTGGCCTCTAGCACTCAAGAGACCCAGTACTTC
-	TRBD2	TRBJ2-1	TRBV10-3	CAISSSGTSGTLSYNEQFF	TGTGCCATCAGTTCATCCGGGACTAGCGGAACACTTTCCTACAATGAGCAGTTCTTC
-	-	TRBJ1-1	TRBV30	CAWNLKTAVSEAFF	TGTGCCTGGAATCTGAAGACAGCCGTCTCTGAAGCTTTCTTT
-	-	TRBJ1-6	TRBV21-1	CASSKDRADGSSYNSPLHF	TGTGCCAGCAGCAAAGATCGAGCTGACGGGAGCTCCTATAATTCACCCCTCCACTTT
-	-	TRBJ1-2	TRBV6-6	CATSQSNYGYTF	TGTGCCACTTCGCAAAGCAACTATGGCTACACCTTC